Sequencing of this T cell receptor (beta chain) was carried out in a study of blood T cell repertoires in COVID-19. A few counts support this clone. Trimming removed 5 bases from V and 8 bases from J, with 13 bases in between. This CDR3 spans 13 amino acids. Germline V CDR1 and CDR2: ENHRY, SYGVKD. Produced via immunoSEQ multiplex PCR; TCRdb's table is partial and in-frame only. In the table there are more than 200,000 clones, 85% to 90% of which are singletons. V gene TRBV10-3 combines with J gene TRBJ1-3; possibly TRBD1 for D (6 bases). The source of this sequence is a man at least 80 years old with acute or convalescent COVID-19. The sequenced sample was peripheral blood. CDR3 sequence reads: CAISPGTLDTIYF. DNA for the CDR3: TGTGCCATCAGTCCCGGGACACTGGACACCATATATTTT.